The TCR beta chain described here comes from a study of blood T cell repertoires in COVID-19. Across the study: Acute-phase and convalescent COVID-19 samples originated in the United States, Italy and Spain. T cells, B-cell-depleted T cells, or PBMCs supplied cDNA or gDNA.

In the original workflow: How many nucleated cells were present was estimated from reference gene primer amplification. TCRdb keeps only in-frame clones here, not all; method: immunoSEQ multiplex PCR. V, J and clone size were drawn from that table, and D and trimming were deduced from the DNA. The sample holds around 300,000 clones; 85% are singletons and the top ten take about 14%. V lost 4 bases and J lost 5; bases outside the gene matches: 5. The CDR3 runs 14 residues. Germline-derived CDR1 and CDR2 are SGHDN and FVKESK. This receptor was taken from a human donor in a cohort sampled during active COVID-19. The chain uses TRBV14 and TRBJ1-2; TRBD1 aligns across 9 bases. The sample taken for sequencing was peripheral blood. For the CDR3, the DNA is TGTGCCAGCAGCCCGGGAGGGACAGGGTATGGCTACACCTTC. Amino acid sequence: CASSPGGTGYGYTF.